This entry lists 28 T cell receptor beta chains sequenced from one sample in a study of blood T cells in healthy people across ages. Together with a sample-barcoded 5' primer, a J-beta primer mix was included in a second PCR lasting about 6 to 11 cycles. TCRdb re-derived calls from the 5' RACE reads in MiXCR, one entry per CDR3 protein. The table lists 1,300,000 or so distinct CDR3 sequences, 55% to 75% of them singletons. The source material was blood. The origin of the receptors is a young man in good health.

This CDR3 reads CASSPQTMAQKRDEQYF. The DNA of the CDR3 is TGTGCCAGCAGTCCTCAGACGATGGCCCAGAAGAGAGACGAGCAGTACTTC. The V call is TRBV28, the J call TRBJ2-7, with D hard to call. Trimming cost V 5 bases and J 5 bases, with 25 bases left between them. Germline loops: CDR1 MDHEN, CDR2 SYDVKM. CDR3 size: 17 residues.

The chain employs TRBV20-1 and TRBJ1-4, with unresolved D. CDR3 length: 17 amino acids. With 3 bases removed from V and 0 bases from J, the gap between germline ends came to 17 bases. Germline values: CDR1 DFQATT, CDR2 SNEGSKA (reference sequence). CDR3 DNA: TGCAGTGCTAGCAGGTGGGGTCTTTCCGCAACTAATGAAAAACTGTTTTTT. Protein product: CSASRWGLSATNEKLFF.

The CDR3 bases are TGTGCCAGCAGCGTGACAGGACCCTTCCACGAGCAGTACTTC. Translation: CASSVTGPFHEQYF. The chain combines TRBV12-3 or TRBV12-4 with TRBJ2-5, with D possibly being TRBD1 (6 bases). The DNA end favors TRBJ2-7, so the J call may be wrong. The length of the CDR3 is 14 residues.

This clonotype occurred many times. The chain joins TRBV12-3 or TRBV12-4 to TRBJ1-5; D perhaps matches TRBD1 (5 bases). V was clipped by 7 bases and J by 7 bases, with 26 bases between them. This CDR3 has 17 residues. CDR3 amino acids: CASILGDSLGVGQPQHF. CDR3 DNA: TGTGCCAGCATCCTAGGGGACTCCCTCGGTGTCGGACAGCCCCAGCATTTT.

The V call is TRBV30, the J call TRBJ1-2; D remains unclear. The CDR3 length is 15 residues. The germline gives CDR1 GTSNPN, CDR2 SVGIG (reference sequence). Trimming took 0 bases from V and 4 from J, leaving 15 bases between them. This CDR3 reads CAWSVLFRPSYGYTF. CDR3 in DNA: TGTGCCTGGAGTGTACTTTTCAGACCCTCCTATGGCTACACCTTC.

This clonotype was counted between two and nine times. The chain is built from TRBV6-5 and TRBJ1-2, with TRBD1 identical over 8 bases. J was trimmed by 7 bases and V by 2 bases; bases with no gene match: 6. This CDR3 is built from 14 residues. Germline V lookup: CDR1 MNHEY, CDR2 SVGAGI. This chain's CDR3 is CASSYRGQGVGYTF. The CDR3 DNA reads TGTGCCAGCAGTTACCGCGGACAGGGTGTTGGCTACACCTTC.

This sequence joins TRBV9 and TRBJ1-1; 10 bases align to TRBD1. Germline V gene lookup returns CDR1 SGDLS and CDR2 YYNGEE. The V and J ends lost 3 bases and 5 bases, in that order; junction bases with no gene match: 7. This CDR3 spans 15 amino acids. CDR3 in DNA: TGTGCCAGCAGCGCACGGGACAGGGGCGTTACTGAAGCTTTCTTT. Translated: CASSARDRGVTEAFF.

The chain combines TRBV7-9 with TRBJ2-5; 7 bases fit TRBD2. With V trimmed by 5 bases and J by 2 bases, 8 bases remained unmatched. CDR1 is SEHNR, CDR2 FQNEAQ, per germline (reference sequence). CDR3 length equals 15 residues. CDR3 sequence: CASSPPFGGQETQYF. The CDR3 DNA sequence: TGTGCCAGCAGCCCCCCGTTCGGGGGGCAAGAGACCCAGTACTTC.

This clonotype has just a few counts. The chain joins TRBV5-1 to TRBJ1-2; D is ambiguous. Germline CDR1 and CDR2: SGHRS and YFSETQ. The germline V and J ends were trimmed by 8 bases and 8 bases, with 10 bases remaining between them. This CDR3 has 10 amino acids. CDR3 nucleotide sequence: TGCGCCAGAGACGCGGAAGGCTACACCTTC. As protein: CARDAEGYTF. Full variable domain (outside the CDR3, taken from reference TRBV5-1 and TRBJ1-2): KAGVTQTPRYLIKTRGQQVTLSCSPISGHRSVSWYQQTPGQGLQFLFEYFSETQRNKGNFPGRFSGRQFSNSRSEMNVSTLELGDSALYLCARDAEGYTFGSGTRLTVV.

A few counts support this clonotype. The chain joins TRBV29-1 to TRBJ2-3, with D perhaps TRBD1 (5 bases). Trimming pared 6 bases from V and 4 bases from J, leaving 14 bases between. Germline V CDR1 and CDR2: SQVTM, ANQGSEA. This CDR3 has 13 amino acids. The CDR3 coding sequence is TGCAGCGTCCAGGACACCCTGGCAGATACGCAGTATTTT. Protein product: CSVQDTLADTQYF.

The rearrangement uses TRBV7-2 and TRBJ2-1, with 8 bases that match TRBD1. The CDR3 length is 15 residues. Trimming took 5 bases from V and 7 from J; bases not matched to a gene: 10. CDR1 is SGHTA, CDR2 FQGNSA, per germline. This CDR3 is CASSPDGQGWNEQFF. CDR3 coding DNA: TGTGCCAGCAGCCCCGACGGACAGGGCTGGAATGAGCAGTTCTTC.

This clonotype was counted only a few times. CDR3 protein: CASSLELGSPLHF. The CDR3 nucleotides read TGTGCCAGCAGTCTGGAGTTAGGATCACCCCTCCACTTT. The chain links TRBV27 to TRBJ1-6, with unresolved D. The CDR3 is made up of 13 amino acids. The germline CDR1 and CDR2 sequences are MNHEY and SMNVEV (reference sequence). V was cut by 5 bases and J by 10 bases, with 12 bases left in between.

This clonotype has just one count. CDR3 sequence: CASSLTTQESYNINYGYTF. The CDR3 DNA is TGCGCCAGCAGCTTAACAACACAGGAGAGCTATAACATTAACTATGGCTACACCTTC. The chain recombines TRBV5-1 with TRBJ1-2, with D possibly TRBD1 on 5 matching bases. Germline V lookup: CDR1 SGHRS, CDR2 YFSETQ. The CDR3 sequence is 19 residues long. V was cut by 2 bases and J by 1 base, with 24 bases left in between. Drawing the rest from reference TRBV5-1 and TRBJ1-2, the complete variable domain is KAGVTQTPRYLIKTRGQQVTLSCSPISGHRSVSWYQQTPGQGLQFLFEYFSETQRNKGNFPGRFSGRQFSNSRSEMNVSTLELGDSALYLCASSLTTQESYNINYGYTFGSGTRLTVV.

J is TRBJ2-5 and V is TRBV4-3, with TRBD2 as a possible D gene (6 bases). Germline assignment: CDR1 LGHNA and CDR2 YSLEER. The CDR3 contains 14 residues. V dropped 5 bases and J dropped 5 bases, with 15 bases sitting between them. The CDR3 is CASSARTRGETQYF. Written as DNA, the CDR3 is TGCGCCAGCAGCGCAAGGACCCGGGGGGAGACCCAGTACTTC.

V usage is TRBV7-2 and J usage is TRBJ1-2; 9 bases are shared with TRBD1. Germline assignment: CDR1 SGHTA and CDR2 FQGNSA. Trimming took 5 bases from V and 2 from J; bases not matched to a gene: 9. This CDR3 is 16 amino acids long. The CDR3 here is CASSPLGTGTNYGYTF. Here the CDR3 DNA reads TGTGCCAGCAGCCCCCTGGGGACAGGGACCAACTATGGCTACACCTTC.

The J gene is TRBJ1-5, the V gene TRBV7-2, with D possibly being TRBD1 (6 bases). In germline, CDR1 is SGHTA, CDR2 FQGNSA. The CDR3 extends over 15 amino acids. V lost 1 base and J lost 5, with 12 bases in between. The CDR3: CASSLVKGGDQPQHF. In DNA, the CDR3 is TGTGCCAGCAGCTTAGTAAAAGGGGGGGATCAGCCCCAGCATTTT.

As for this clonotype: Sequence at one end of the junction differs from germline and may be a read error. This chain uses TRBV6-2 or TRBV6-3 with TRBJ2-1; the D gene is possibly TRBD2 (5 bases). The CDR3 runs to 16 residues. Germline values: CDR1 MNHEY, CDR2 SVGEGT. The chain's CDR3 is CASSYLPGLSYNEQFF. Written as DNA, the CDR3 is TGTGCCAGTAGTTACCTCCCGGGATTGTCCTACAATGAGCAGTTCTTC.

The chain recombines TRBV12-3 or TRBV12-4 with TRBJ2-5, with D possibly being TRBD1 (6 bases). The V end was cut by 8 bases, the J end by 0 bases, with 28 bases between. The CDR3 loop spans 19 amino acids. The CDR3: CASGRSGHGHESYQETQYF. CDR3 nucleotide sequence: TGTGCCAGCGGACGATCGGGACACGGCCATGAATCGTACCAAGAGACCCAGTACTTC.

V and J are TRBV6-6 and TRBJ1-2, with D hard to call. The CDR3 runs to 13 residues. CDR1 MNHNY and CDR2 SVGAGI come from the germline V gene (reference sequence). Trimming pared 0 bases from V and 2 bases from J, leaving 4 bases between. CDR3 sequence (DNA): TGTGCCAGCAGTTACTCCAGAAACTATGGCTACACCTTC. Its translation is CASSYSRNYGYTF.

V is TRBV27 and J is TRBJ2-5, with TRBD2 matching 8 bases. Gene TRBJ2-1 matches the end of the DNA better, so the J call may be wrong. Germline values: CDR1 MNHEY, CDR2 SMNVEV (reference sequence). The CDR3 consists of 17 residues. The DNA for the CDR3 is TGTGCCAGCAGTCCTCATCCCGGCGGGAGGTTGGGAGAGACCCAGTTCTTC. Protein product: CASSPHPGGRLGETQFF.

The chain uses TRBV12-3 or TRBV12-4 and TRBJ2-1, with 9 bases identical to TRBD2. Trimming cost V 6 bases and J 10 bases; bases outside gene matches: 10. The CDR3 length is 14 residues. Here the CDR3 DNA reads TGTGCCAGCAGCTCACCGGGACTAGCACAGGAGCAGTTCTTC. Protein: CASSSPGLAQEQFF.

The chain joins TRBV5-1 to TRBJ1-1, with no clear D. CDR1 is SGHRS, CDR2 YFSETQ, per germline. Trimming removed 4 bases from V and 6 bases from J, with 19 bases in between. The CDR3 totals 15 residues. CDR3 protein: CASSPGLRAGAEAFF. CDR3 DNA sequence: TGCGCCAGCAGCCCCGGGTTACGAGCCGGGGCTGAAGCTTTCTTT.

The J gene is TRBJ2-2, the V gene TRBV6-6; D is undetermined. The germline V gene encodes CDR1 MNHNY and CDR2 SVGAGI (reference sequence). The CDR3 loop spans 14 amino acids. The V gene lost 2 bases and the J gene lost 6 bases, with 10 bases spanning the gap. The DNA of the CDR3 is TGTGCCAGCAGTTACGAAAGGGCGGCCGGGGAGCTGTTTTTT. It is translated as CASSYERAAGELFF.

The chain employs TRBV7-9 and TRBJ2-3; 9 bases map to TRBD1. Germline V gives CDR1 SEHNR, CDR2 FQNEAQ (reference sequence). This CDR3 comprises 17 residues. V was pared by 5 bases and J by 0 bases, with 9 bases of the junction left unmatched. Here the CDR3 reads CASSPGQGHSSTDTQYF. The CDR3 bases are TGTGCCAGCAGCCCGGGACAGGGTCACTCTAGCACAGATACGCAGTATTTT.

V is TRBV20-1 and J is TRBJ2-7; 8 bases fit TRBD1. After removal of 3 bases from V and 2 bases from J, the junction contained 3 bases not matched to a gene. The CDR3 is 13 amino acids. The germline CDR1 and CDR2 sequences are DFQATT and SNEGSKA (reference sequence). CDR3 in amino acids: CSARPQGAYEQYF. CDR3 coding DNA: TGCAGTGCTAGGCCACAGGGGGCCTACGAGCAGTACTTC.

This chain links TRBV10-3 with TRBJ2-7, with 8 positions matching TRBD2. CDR1 and CDR2 (germline): ENHRY, SYGVKD. V lost 4 bases, J lost 1 base, and 6 bases stayed unmatched. The CDR3 covers 15 residues. The CDR3 spells CAISGPGLGSYEQYF. In DNA, the CDR3 is TGTGCCATCAGTGGACCGGGACTAGGATCCTACGAGCAGTACTTC.

This clonotype was detected a few times. The genes are TRBV29-1 and TRBJ1-2; D gene unclear. The V and J ends lost 6 bases and 7 bases respectively, with 12 bases between them. The CDR3 spans 11 residues. Germline CDR1 is SQVTM and CDR2 is ANQGSEA. The CDR3 is CSVTLGSGYTF. The CDR3 DNA reads as TGCAGCGTAACACTTGGGTCTGGCTACACCTTC.

The table lists this clonotype with a few counts. This chain uses TRBV12-3 or TRBV12-4 with TRBJ2-7, with TRBD1 matching over 10 bases. The CDR3 consists of 13 residues. V was pared by 6 bases and J by 5 bases, with 4 bases of the junction left unmatched. The CDR3 region is CASRAGTGDEQYF. In DNA form, the CDR3 reads TGTGCCAGCAGAGCCGGGACAGGGGACGAGCAGTACTTC.